This T cell receptor (beta chain) comes out of a study of blood T cell repertoires in COVID-19. Study overall: The analysed material was cDNA or gDNA that came from T cells, B-cell-depleted T cells, or PBMCs.

Produced via immunoSEQ multiplex PCR; TCRdb's table is partial and in-frame only. The sample holds approximately 200,000 clones, 65% to 90% seen once. Sequenced sample: peripheral blood. The receptor was derived from a woman in her fifties or sixties with acute or convalescent COVID-19.

The CDR3 DNA reads as TGTGCCAGTAGTCCGGGACACACCTACGAGCAGTACTTC. This codes for CASSPGHTYEQYF. The rearrangement uses TRBV19 and TRBJ2-7; D might be TRBD1 (6 bases). Germline values: CDR1 LNHDA, CDR2 SQIVND (reference sequence). The CDR3 is 13 residues long. Trimming took 5 bases from V and 2 from J, leaving 10 bases between them.